This passage covers 19 T cell receptor beta chains from one sample sequenced in a study of blood T cell repertoires in COVID-19. Clones were read by immunoSEQ multiplex PCR, and TCRdb kept only the in-frame ones, dropping some. The sample lists around 250,000 clones; approximately 86% were seen once. The sequencing sample was made of peripheral blood. The receptors come from a man in his forties with active or convalescent COVID-19.

This chain connects TRBV5-4 to TRBJ1-4; D may be TRBD1 (5 bases). Trimming cost V 5 bases and J 0 bases, with 11 bases left between them. This CDR3 contains 15 residues. CDR1 and CDR2 (germline): SGHNT, YYREEE (reference sequence). In DNA form, the CDR3 reads TGTGCCAGCAGAGGGGCAGGAGCAACTAATGAAAAACTGTTTTTT. Protein product: CASRGAGATNEKLFF.

On this clone itself: One end of the junction is discordant with germline, which a read error may explain. V is TRBV7-3 and J is TRBJ2-1, with 11 bases fitting TRBD2. The CDR3 contains 14 residues. Germline CDR1 reads SGHTA; CDR2 reads FQGTGA. The CDR3: CASSLQPSGGNTIF. The CDR3 DNA reads as TGTGCCAGCAGCCTCCAACCTAGCGGGGGGAACACAATCTTC.

The rearrangement uses TRBV3-1 (or the pseudogene TRBV3-2) and TRBJ2-4; D is possibly TRBD2 (5 bases). The V and J ends lost 5 bases and 8 bases respectively, with 10 bases between them. From germline, CDR1 is LGHDT and CDR2 YNNKEL (reference sequence). The CDR3 covers 12 residues. The CDR3 reads CASSEASHIQYF. CDR3 nucleotide sequence: TGTGCCAGCAGCGAAGCTAGCCACATTCAGTACTTC.

This clone was counted only a few times. V gene TRBV2 combines with J gene TRBJ2-7; 9 bases agree with TRBD1. The V gene's germline CDR1 is SNHLY and CDR2 FYNNEI. The length of the CDR3 is 15 residues. Trimming removed 7 bases from V and 2 bases from J; junction bases left unmatched: 9. The chain's CDR3 is CASTSGTGYPYEQYF. CDR3 in DNA: TGTGCCAGCACCTCCGGGACAGGGTACCCCTACGAGCAGTACTTC.

V gene TRBV7-9 combines with J gene TRBJ1-2, with TRBD1 identical over 10 bases. Germline-derived CDR1 and CDR2 are SEHNR and FQNEAQ (reference sequence). This CDR3 spans 14 amino acids. V dropped 5 bases and J dropped 8; count of bases not matched to a gene: 8. The CDR3 here is CASSPPDRGIGYTF. DNA of the CDR3: TGTGCCAGCAGCCCTCCGGACAGGGGGATAGGCTACACCTTC.

This chain connects TRBV14 to TRBJ2-7; the match to TRBD1 covers 8 bases. The junction had 8 bases not matched to a gene; V was cut back by 6 bases and J by 7 bases. In germline, CDR1 is SGHDN, CDR2 FVKESK. CDR3 length: 13 residues. CDR3 bases: TGTGCCAGCAGTTGGACAGGGTATGGGGAGCAGTACTTC. As protein: CASSWTGYGEQYF.

J is TRBJ1-5 and V is TRBV5-1; unclear D gene. The CDR3 length is 14 residues. V was trimmed by 5 bases and J by 0 bases, leaving 9 bases between them. Germline V gene data show CDR1 as SGHRS and CDR2 as YFSETQ. The CDR3 DNA sequence: TGCGCCAGCAGGTCCGTCCCTAGCAATCAGCCCCAGCATTTT. Translation gives CASRSVPSNQPQHF.

Here the CDR3 reads CASTPDRVNEKLFF. The CDR3 DNA reads as TGTGCCAGCACCCCAGACAGGGTTAATGAAAAACTGTTTTTT. The chain combines TRBV2 with TRBJ1-4; 7 bases are a match to TRBD1. The CDR3 length is 14 residues. V dropped 7 bases and J dropped 4; count of bases not matched to a gene: 6. Germline CDR1 SNHLY, CDR2 FYNNEI. Filled out from reference TRBV2 and TRBJ1-4, the complete variable domain reads EPEVTQTPSHQVTQMGQEVILRCVPISNHLYFYWYRQILGQKVEFLVSFYNNEISEKSEIFDDQFSVERPDGSNFTLKIRSTKLEDSAMYFCASTPDRVNEKLFFGSGTQLSVL.

This clone occurred many times. V is TRBV6-5 and J is TRBJ1-5; 10 bases agree with TRBD1. The CDR3 runs 14 residues. CDR1 and CDR2 (germline): MNHEY, SVGAGI. V dropped 4 bases and J dropped 5; count of bases not matched to a gene: 2. The CDR3 region has the DNA TGTGCCAGCAGTTGGGGGACAGGGGATCAGCCCCAGCATTTT. It yields the protein CASSWGTGDQPQHF.

The chain is built from TRBV21-1 and TRBJ1-4; the table's D call of TRBD1 was not tested on the DNA. TRBV21-1 corresponds to a pseudogene. This CDR3 spans 16 amino acids. Written as DNA, the CDR3 is TGTGCCAGCAGCAAAGCCGGGAAACAGGGGAAGGAAAAACTGTTTTTT. It is translated as CASSKAGKQGKEKLFF.

The chain links TRBV29-1 to TRBJ2-1, with 9 positions matching TRBD2. Germline V gene data show CDR1 as SQVTM and CDR2 as ANQGSEA. The CDR3 runs 14 residues. With 0 bases clipped from V and 8 bases from J, the junction kept 5 bases outside the gene matches. CDR3 amino acids: CSVEDFSGSDEQFF. In DNA, the CDR3 is TGCAGCGTTGAAGATTTTAGCGGGAGTGATGAGCAGTTCTTC.

The chain recombines TRBV6-6 with TRBJ1-2; the D is unclear. Trimming removed 6 bases at V and 1 base at J, with 12 bases between. Per the germline V gene, CDR1 is MNHNY and CDR2 is SVGAGI (reference sequence). The CDR3 is made up of 14 amino acids. CDR3 loop: CASSPDTVNYGYTF. In nucleotides, the CDR3 is TGTGCCAGCAGCCCTGACACCGTTAACTATGGCTACACCTTC.

V is TRBV3-1 (or the pseudogene TRBV3-2) and J is TRBJ2-1; D is perhaps TRBD1 (6 bases). The length of the CDR3 is 16 residues. Germline V gives CDR1 LGHDT, CDR2 YNNKEL (reference sequence). Trimming removed 3 bases at V and 4 bases at J, with 16 bases between. CDR3 amino acids: CASSHTGTLIYNEQFF. CDR3 sequence (DNA): TGTGCCAGCAGCCACACCGGGACATTAATTTACAATGAGCAGTTCTTC.

CDR3 DNA sequence: TGTGCCAGCAGCCAACAGGGAACCTGGCGCAAAAACATTCAGTACTTC. Protein product: CASSQQGTWRKNIQYF. This chain uses TRBV3-1 (or the pseudogene TRBV3-2) with TRBJ2-4; the D gene is possibly TRBD1 (5 bases). The germline V and J ends were trimmed by 2 bases and 3 bases, with 14 bases remaining between them. The CDR3 length is 16 residues. Germline V gene data show CDR1 as LGHDT and CDR2 as YNNKEL (reference sequence).

This clone was seen once. The chain employs TRBV29-1 and TRBJ1-1; D unclear. The CDR3 is 14 residues long. Germline lookup yields CDR1 SQVTM and CDR2 ANQGSEA. V was clipped by 5 bases and J by 3 bases, with 16 bases between them. The CDR3 DNA follows: TGCAGCGTTTACTTTAACCTCGGGGACACTGAAGCTTTCTTT. It specifies CSVYFNLGDTEAFF.

This chain connects TRBV5-1 to TRBJ1-1; tentative D call: TRBD1 (5 bases). The V and J ends lost 3 bases and 2 bases respectively, with 17 bases between them. In germline, CDR1 is SGHRS, CDR2 YFSETQ. The CDR3 is 16 residues long. CDR3 sequence (DNA): TGCGCCAGCAGCTGGGACGAGGGGAGGGGAAACACTGAAGCTTTCTTT. Translated: CASSWDEGRGNTEAFF. Drawing the rest from reference TRBV5-1 and TRBJ1-1, the complete variable domain is KAGVTQTPRYLIKTRGQQVTLSCSPISGHRSVSWYQQTPGQGLQFLFEYFSETQRNKGNFPGRFSGRQFSNSRSEMNVSTLELGDSALYLCASSWDEGRGNTEAFFGQGTRLTVV.

This rearrangement joins TRBV19 to TRBJ2-5; tentatively, D is TRBD2 (7 bases). Trimming took off 3 bases at V and 5 bases at J, with 16 bases between the two ends. The CDR3 has 15 amino acids. Looked up from germline, CDR1 is LNHDA and CDR2 is SQIVND (reference sequence). The CDR3 nucleotides are TGTGCCAGTAGTATCGGGGGGCTCGTCCAGGAGACCCAGTACTTC. It encodes CASSIGGLVQETQYF.

The table lists this clone with a count of one. The CDR3: CATSGRDRAYGYTF. Written as DNA, the CDR3 is TGTGCCACCAGTGGGAGGGACAGGGCGTATGGCTACACCTTC. The chain recombines TRBV24-1 with TRBJ1-2; TRBD1 matches at 9 bases. The germline gives CDR1 KGHDR, CDR2 SFDVKD. The V gene end was trimmed by 5 bases and the J gene end by 5 bases; junction bases not matched to a gene: 5. This CDR3 contains 14 residues.

The chain uses TRBV30 and TRBJ1-2; D call uncertain. Germline V CDR1 and CDR2: GTSNPN, SVGIG (reference sequence). This CDR3 comprises 15 residues. CDR3 in DNA: TGTGCTTCCTCCCCAGAGCCACGGGTTGTGTATGGCTACACCTTC. As protein: CASSPEPRVVYGYTF.